This TCR beta chain was captured by sequencing in a study of human T cells and chemical hapten exposure. Individual cDNA molecules (in the library) carried attached unique molecular identifiers. TCRdb processed the RACE reads anew with MiXCR; each CDR3 protein has one entry. Seen here are 95,000 or so distinct CDR3 sequences, approximately 10% observed once, and the top ten hold 3.2%. Trimming took 3 bases from V and 3 from J, leaving 14 bases between them. The CDR3 runs to 15 residues. Germline V gene lookup returns CDR1 SGHAT and CDR2 FQNNGV. Time point indicated: patch test 2, 6 weeks after DPC sensitization. Regarding treatment: therapeutic diphenylcyclopropenone sensitization with weekly scalp DPC. Broader study findings: PT1 expanded TCR numbers tracked positively with patch test score. The formation of large CDR3 similarity clusters by expanded TCRs significantly exceeded that of controls.

The sample holds many counts of this clonotype. Its antigen remains unknown. J is TRBJ2-5 and V is TRBV11-2, with unresolved D. Sample: whole blood, taken in connection with sensitization to the hapten diphenylcyclopropenone (DPC). This sequence originates from a woman in her 40s with alopecia areata. Some clones in this sample may be carry-over from other donors' samples. Here the CDR3 DNA reads TGTGCCAGCAGCTTCGGCAGGCGCGACGAAGAGACCCAGTACTTC. This gives the protein CASSFGRRDEETQYF.